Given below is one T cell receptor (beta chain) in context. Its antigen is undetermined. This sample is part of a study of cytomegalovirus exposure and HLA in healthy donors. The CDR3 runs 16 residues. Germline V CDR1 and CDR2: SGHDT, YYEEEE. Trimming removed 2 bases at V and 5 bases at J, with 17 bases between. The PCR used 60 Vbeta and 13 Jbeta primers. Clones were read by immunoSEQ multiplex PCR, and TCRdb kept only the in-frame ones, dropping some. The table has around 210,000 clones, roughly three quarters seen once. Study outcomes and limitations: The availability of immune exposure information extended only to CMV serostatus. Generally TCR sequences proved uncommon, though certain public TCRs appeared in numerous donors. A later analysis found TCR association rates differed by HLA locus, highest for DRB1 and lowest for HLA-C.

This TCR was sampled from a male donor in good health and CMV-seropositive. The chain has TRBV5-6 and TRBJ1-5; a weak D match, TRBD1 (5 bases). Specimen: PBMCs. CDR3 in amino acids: CASSLRQNQVDQPQHF. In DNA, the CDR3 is TGTGCCAGCAGCTTAAGACAGAACCAGGTCGATCAGCCCCAGCATTTT.